This T cell receptor beta chain was recorded in a study of cytomegalovirus exposure and HLA in healthy donors. General study findings and limits: Looking again later, the authors saw that most CMV-associated TCR beta chains seemed HLA-restricted.

For this clone: No antigen is known for it.

Trimming took 5 bases from V and 1 from J; bases not matched to a gene: 5. Germline CDR1 and CDR2: SEHNR and FQNEAQ (reference sequence). The CDR3 runs 15 residues. Vbeta (60) and Jbeta (13) primers were used in the PCR. Generated by immunoSEQ multiplex PCR, the TCRdb table keeps only in-frame clones and is missing some. The table has some 160,000 clones, 65% to 85% seen once. The chain combines TRBV7-9 with TRBJ2-4, with TRBD1 matching over 7 bases. Sequenced sample: PBMCs. This TCR was recovered from a man in his fifties or sixties in good health and CMV-seropositive. In DNA form, the CDR3 reads TGTGCCAGCAGCGAGGGGGCGAGGGCCAAAAACATTCAGTACTTC. This encodes CASSEGARAKNIQYF.